Listed below are T cell receptor beta chains from one sample, sequenced in a study of response to subunit inactivated influenza vaccine. One entry per CDR3 protein results from TCRdb running MiXCR on the RT-PCR reads. This sample has 200,000 to 300,000 distinct CDR3 sequences; 12% occur once, and the top ten carry about 7.8%. This specimen was non-naive T cells sorted from PBMCs, taken roughly 2 weeks before vaccination. The receptors derive from a man aged 45-60 years who received an inactivated influenza vaccine. The CDR3 runs from the conserved cysteine through the conserved F or W. The D gene is left open where the match is weak. Rows give clone size only sometimes, using once, few, many, or a class for an expanded clone.

CASSTSSGLEQYF TRBJ2-7 . TRBV7-9 .
CATSRAGGLGETQYF TRBJ2-5 few TRBV15 .
CASSPRTSGQETQYF TRBJ2-5 many TRBV7-2 TRBD2
CATHATGELFF TRBJ2-2 . TRBV12-3/TRBV12-4 .
CSAVKALGASEQYF TRBJ2-7 once TRBV20-1 .
CASSLGTGSRSGYTF TRBJ1-2 few TRBV7-2 .
CSASRGVDSYEQYF TRBJ2-7 few TRBV20-1 .
CASSQGDRSSYNSPLHF TRBJ1-6 . TRBV4-2 .
CASSYPGTGGEKLFF TRBJ1-4 few TRBV7-9 TRBD1
CATGGRTYEQYF TRBJ2-7 few TRBV10-3 TRBD1
CASSPGLLAGGSYEQYF TRBJ2-7 few TRBV5-1 TRBD2
CASRSGSFETQYF TRBJ2-5 many TRBV6-6 TRBD2
CASSFFREADTQYF TRBJ2-3 many TRBV11-2 TRBD2
CASTIGQGGYGYTF TRBJ1-2 . TRBV7-9 TRBD1
CASKICSGSEAFF TRBJ1-1 . TRBV5-1 .
CASSPMGAGTGVEKLFF TRBJ1-4 . TRBV7-9 TRBD1
CASSVGGYKNTEAFF TRBJ1-1 once TRBV9 .
CASSAEDGRADTQYF TRBJ2-5 many TRBV9 .
CASSAGRKGTDTQYF TRBJ2-3 few TRBV6-4 .
CASSLSGQGNQPQHF TRBJ1-5 many TRBV28 TRBD1
CSVDRGAFF TRBJ1-1 few TRBV29-1 .
CASSFPPLQGEDNEQFF TRBJ2-1 . TRBV27 .